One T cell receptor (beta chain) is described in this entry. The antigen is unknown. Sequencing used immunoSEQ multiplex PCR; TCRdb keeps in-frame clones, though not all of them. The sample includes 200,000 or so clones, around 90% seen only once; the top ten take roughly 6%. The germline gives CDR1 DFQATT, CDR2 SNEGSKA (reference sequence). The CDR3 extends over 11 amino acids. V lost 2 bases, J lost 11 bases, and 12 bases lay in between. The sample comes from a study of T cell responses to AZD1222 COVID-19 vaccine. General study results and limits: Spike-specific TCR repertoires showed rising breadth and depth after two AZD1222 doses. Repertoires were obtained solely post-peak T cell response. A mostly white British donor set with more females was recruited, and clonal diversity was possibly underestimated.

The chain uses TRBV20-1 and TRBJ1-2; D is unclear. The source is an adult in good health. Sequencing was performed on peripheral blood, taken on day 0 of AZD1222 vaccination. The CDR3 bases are TGCAGTGCTAGACTCGGGGAGAGATACACCTTC. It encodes CSARLGERYTF.